The clone carrying this T cell receptor beta chain was seen a few times. Its antigen is unknown. Germline is not matched at one junction end, which may reflect a read error. This sample was taken from a study of blood T cells in healthy people across ages. Across the whole study: Every two T cells gave about one barcoded beta molecule via template switching.

Using a J-beta primer mix together with a sample-barcoded 5' primer, a second PCR was run for roughly 7 to 11 cycles. MiXCR, run by TCRdb on the 5' RACE reads, gives a single entry per CDR3 protein. The sample shows approximately 780,000 distinct CDR3 sequences, roughly 24% of them seen only once. Study observations and caveats: The recorded TCR beta diversity per million T cells decreased in a roughly linear manner with age. In these data, TCR beta diversity tracked strongly with naive T cell percentage.

A minimum of 5 micrograms of total RNA was extracted per sample. This CDR3 spans 16 amino acids. CDR1 and CDR2 from the germline V gene are LNHNV and YYDKDF (reference sequence). These data also featured in a second study, about T cells of mothers and their children.

The V gene is TRBV15, the J gene TRBJ2-2; 7 bases fit TRBD2. Specimen: blood. This receptor was identified in a boy younger than 18 in good health. The CDR3 is CATGRVSGGDTGELFF. DNA of the CDR3: TGTGCCACCGGCAGAGTGTCGGGGGGAGACACCGGGGAGCTGTTTTTT. Looking up the rest from reference TRBV15 and TRBJ2-2 gives the full variable domain: DAMVIQNPRYQVTQFGKPVTLSCSQTLNHNVMYWYQQKSSQAPKLLFHYYDKDFNNEADTPDNFQSRRPNTSFCFLDIRSPGLGDTAMYLCATGRVSGGDTGELFFGEGSRLTVL.